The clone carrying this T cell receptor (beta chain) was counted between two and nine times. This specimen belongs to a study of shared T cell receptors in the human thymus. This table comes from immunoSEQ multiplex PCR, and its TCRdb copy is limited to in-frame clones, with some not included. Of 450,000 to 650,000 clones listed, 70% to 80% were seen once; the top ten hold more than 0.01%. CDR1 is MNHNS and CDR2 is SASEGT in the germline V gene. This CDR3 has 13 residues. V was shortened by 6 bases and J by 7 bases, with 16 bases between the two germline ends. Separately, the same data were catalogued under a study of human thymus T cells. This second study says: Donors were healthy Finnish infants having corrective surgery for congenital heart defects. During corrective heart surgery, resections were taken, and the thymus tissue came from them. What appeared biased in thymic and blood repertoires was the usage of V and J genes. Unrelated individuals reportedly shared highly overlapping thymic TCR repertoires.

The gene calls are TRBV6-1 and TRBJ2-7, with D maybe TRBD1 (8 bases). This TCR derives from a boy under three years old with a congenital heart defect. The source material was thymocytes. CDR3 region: CASRLTGGGEQYF. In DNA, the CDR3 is TGTGCCAGCAGGCTAACAGGGGGGGGAGAGCAGTACTTC.